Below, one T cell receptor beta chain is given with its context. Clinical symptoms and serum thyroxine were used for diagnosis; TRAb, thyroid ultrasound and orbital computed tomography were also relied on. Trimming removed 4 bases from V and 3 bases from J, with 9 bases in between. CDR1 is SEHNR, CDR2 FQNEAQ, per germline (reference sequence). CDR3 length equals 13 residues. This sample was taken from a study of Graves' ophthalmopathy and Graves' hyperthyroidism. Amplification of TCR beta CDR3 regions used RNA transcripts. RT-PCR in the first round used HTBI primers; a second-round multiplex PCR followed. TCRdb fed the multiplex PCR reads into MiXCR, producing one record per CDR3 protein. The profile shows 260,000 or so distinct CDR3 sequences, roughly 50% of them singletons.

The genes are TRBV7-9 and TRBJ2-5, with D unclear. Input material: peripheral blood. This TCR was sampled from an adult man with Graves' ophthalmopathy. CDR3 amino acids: CASSSAWEETQYF. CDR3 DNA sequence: TGTGCCAGCAGCTCAGCTTGGGAAGAGACCCAGTACTTC. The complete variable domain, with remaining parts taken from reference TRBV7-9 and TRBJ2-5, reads DTGVSQNPRHKITKRGQNVTFRCDPISEHNRLYWYRQTLGQGPEFLTYFQNEAQLEKSRLLSDRFSAERPKGSFSTLEIQRTEQGDSAMYLCASSSAWEETQYFGPGTRLLVL.